A single sample is the source of the 4 T cell receptor beta chains below, sequenced in a study of cytomegalovirus exposure and HLA in healthy donors. 60 Vbeta and 13 Jbeta primers were used in PCR. Some clones are missing from TCRdb's copy, which holds only in-frame ones; the method was immunoSEQ multiplex PCR. The sample lists about 140,000 clones; over 60% were seen once. Sequenced sample: PBMCs. The receptors were sampled from a male donor in good health and CMV-seropositive.

The chain combines TRBV28 with TRBJ1-6; D remains ambiguous. The V and J ends lost 5 bases and 10 bases respectively, with 21 bases between them. In germline, CDR1 is MDHEN, CDR2 SYDVKM. The CDR3 loop spans 16 amino acids. CDR3 nucleotides: TGTGCCAGCAGTAGGCCGATGGCAGGCGGGGAGTCACCCCTCCACTTT. Amino acid sequence: CASSRPMAGGESPLHF. The whole variable domain, remainder taken from reference TRBV28 and TRBJ1-6, is DVKVTQSSRYLVKRTGEKVFLECVQDMDHENMFWYRQDPGLGLRLIYFSYDVKMKEKGDIPEGYSVSREKKERFSLILESASTNQTSMYLCASSRPMAGGESPLHFGNGTRLTVT.

The genes are TRBV13 and TRBJ2-5, with 9 bases that match TRBD1. Trimming cost V 5 bases and J 5 bases; bases outside gene matches: 9. Germline V gene data show CDR1 as PRHDT and CDR2 as FYEKMQ (reference sequence). There are 15 residues in the CDR3. The CDR3: CASSPPGTGSETQYF. For the CDR3, the DNA is TGTGCCAGCAGCCCCCCAGGGACAGGGTCGGAGACCCAGTACTTC.

V and J are TRBV9 and TRBJ2-2; D is perhaps TRBD2 (6 bases). Germline CDR1 and CDR2: SGDLS and YYNGEE. V was trimmed by 2 bases and J by 4 bases, leaving 15 bases between them. The length of the CDR3 is 16 residues. The CDR3 sequence is CASSVESLALTGELFF. The CDR3 nucleotides read TGTGCCAGCAGCGTGGAGTCCCTAGCGCTCACCGGGGAGCTGTTTTTT.

This rearrangement joins TRBV4-3 to TRBJ1-2; D is perhaps TRBD1 (6 bases). Trimming took off 0 bases at V and 4 bases at J, with 12 bases between the two ends. The CDR3 is 15 amino acids. Germline V gene lookup returns CDR1 LGHNA and CDR2 YSLEER. The CDR3: CASSQDRAGAYGYTF. CDR3 nucleotides: TGCGCCAGCAGCCAAGATCGGGCAGGGGCCTATGGCTACACCTTC.